The source of this T cell receptor beta chain is a study of blood T cell repertoires in COVID-19. In the study overall: Collection of acute and convalescent COVID-19 samples took place in the United States, Italy and Spain. PBMCs, B-cell-depleted T cells, or T cells were the source of the cDNA or gDNA that made up the material.

As handled by the study authors: Reference gene primer amplification yielded estimated nucleated cell counts. The method was immunoSEQ multiplex PCR; TCRdb's version includes in-frame clones alone and lacks a portion of them. The V and J calls and clone size were taken over from that table, and D and trimming were inferred from the DNA. The sample consists of approximately 45,000 clones, approximately 86% of them appearing once. With 1 base removed from V and 3 bases from J, the gap between germline ends came to 9 bases. This CDR3 spans 14 amino acids. Germline assignment: CDR1 MGHRA and CDR2 YSYEKL.

The clonotype was recovered from a woman of 80 years or more with acute or convalescent COVID-19. This sequence joins TRBV4-1 and TRBJ1-1; D ambiguous. Sequenced: peripheral blood. This chain's CDR3 is CASSQATGDTEAFF. CDR3 nucleotides: TGCGCCAGCAGCCAAGCCACCGGGGACACTGAAGCTTTCTTT.